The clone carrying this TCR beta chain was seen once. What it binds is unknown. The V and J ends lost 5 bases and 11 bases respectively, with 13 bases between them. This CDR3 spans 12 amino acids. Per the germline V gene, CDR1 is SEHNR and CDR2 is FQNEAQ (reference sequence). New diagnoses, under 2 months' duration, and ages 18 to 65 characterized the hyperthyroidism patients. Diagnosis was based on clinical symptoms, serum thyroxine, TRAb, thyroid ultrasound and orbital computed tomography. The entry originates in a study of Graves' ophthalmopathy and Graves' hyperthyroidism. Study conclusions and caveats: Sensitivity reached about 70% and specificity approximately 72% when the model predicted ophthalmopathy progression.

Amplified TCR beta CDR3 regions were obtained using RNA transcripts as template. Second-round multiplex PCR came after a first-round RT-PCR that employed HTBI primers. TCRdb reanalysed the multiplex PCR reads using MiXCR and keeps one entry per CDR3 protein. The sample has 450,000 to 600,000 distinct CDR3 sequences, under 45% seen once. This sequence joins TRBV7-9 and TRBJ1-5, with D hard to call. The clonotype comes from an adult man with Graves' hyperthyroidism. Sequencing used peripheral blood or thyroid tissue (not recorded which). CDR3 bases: TGTGCCAGCAGCGGAGACGGTGGGTCCCAGCATTTT. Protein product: CASSGDGGSQHF.